This T cell receptor (beta chain) is from a study of cytomegalovirus exposure and HLA in healthy donors. Study-wide findings and caveats: Rare TCR sequences predominated, though certain public TCRs were found in many donors.

This cohort consisted of healthy bone marrow donors. This CDR3 comprises 15 residues. Germline-derived CDR1 and CDR2 are SGHNT and YYREEE (reference sequence). The V and J ends lost 0 bases and 4 bases respectively, with 13 bases between them. With regard to this clone: Its antigen is still unknown.

The PCR made use of 60 Vbeta and 13 Jbeta primers. The protocol was immunoSEQ multiplex PCR, while the TCRdb copy is restricted to in-frame clones and leaves out a portion. The sample carries about 160,000 clones, roughly 65% recorded once. The chain links TRBV5-4 to TRBJ1-2; weak D call: TRBD1 (6 bases). Sequencing used PBMCs. This clonotype originated in a man in his late teens or twenties in good health and CMV-seropositive. This CDR3 reads CASSLAGVSPYGYTF. CDR3 bases: TGTGCCAGCAGCTTGGCAGGGGTGTCTCCCTATGGCTACACCTTC. The complete variable domain, with remaining parts taken from reference TRBV5-4 and TRBJ1-2, reads ETGVTQSPTHLIKTRGQQVTLRCSSQSGHNTVSWYQQALGQGPQFIFQYYREEENGRGNFPPRFSGLQFPNYSSELNVNALELDDSALYLCASSLAGVSPYGYTFGSGTRLTVV.